Below, 23 T cell receptor beta chains from the same sample are listed, as sequenced in a study of tumor-infiltrating lymphocytes in oesophageal squamous cell carcinoma. MiXCR, applied by TCRdb to the PCR reads, yields one record per CDR3 protein. The sample includes 8,000 to 11,000 distinct CDR3 sequences, under 70% seen only once; the top ten take around 27%. The specimen sequenced was esophageal tumor tissue. These receptors all stem from a female donor with esophageal squamous cell carcinoma.

In regard to this clonotype: Just one base apart from a much larger clone, this may be a read error. The chain has TRBV7-6 and TRBJ2-3, with 14 positions matching TRBD2. The J call may be incorrect, as the DNA end agrees better with TRBJ2-7. The germline CDR1 and CDR2 sequences are SGHVS and FNYEAQ. The CDR3 has 16 amino acids. Written as DNA, the CDR3 is TGTGCCAGCAGCCCGCGGACTAGCGGGAGGAATGTTGAGCAGTACTTC. This codes for CASSPRTSGRNVEQYF.

The gene calls are TRBV7-2 and TRBJ2-1; 7 bases agree with TRBD2. Germline V gene sequence: CDR1 SGHTA, CDR2 FQGNSA. Trimming took 1 base from V and 13 from J; bases not matched to a gene: 13. CDR3 length: 15 amino acids. The CDR3 nucleotides read TGTGCCAGCAGCTTAGGAGCGGGGATCGGTGGGACCCAGTTCTTC. Residues: CASSLGAGIGGTQFF.

In DNA, the CDR3 is TGTGCCAGCAGCTTTACTAGCGGACAGGGTACGCAGTATTTT. Amino acid sequence: CASSFTSGQGTQYF. The chain employs TRBV7-2 and TRBJ2-3; D is tentatively TRBD1 or TRBD2 (8 bases each). Germline V gene sequence: CDR1 SGHTA, CDR2 FQGNSA. V was pared by 3 bases and J by 8 bases, with 15 bases between. The CDR3 runs to 14 residues.

J is TRBJ2-2 and V is TRBV7-2; TRBD2 matches at 7 bases. The CDR3 totals 14 residues. V gave up 4 bases and J gave up 6 bases; unmatched junction bases: 5. The germline V gene encodes CDR1 SGHTA and CDR2 FQGNSA. The chain's CDR3 is CASSSTSFAGELFF. The CDR3 nucleotides are TGTGCCAGCAGCTCGACTAGCTTCGCCGGGGAGCTGTTTTTT.

Regarding this clonotype: Its ends do not fully match the called genes, so a read error is possible. The rearrangement uses TRBV11-2 and TRBJ2-5; possible D gene TRBD1, 5 bases. Germline values: CDR1 SGHAT, CDR2 FQNNGV. The CDR3 runs to 12 residues. This CDR3 is CASSLVAGRVYF. DNA of the CDR3: TGTGCCAGCAGCTTAGTTGCAGGCAGGGTGTATTTT.

This clonotype appeared many times. V and J are TRBV7-9 and TRBJ2-1, with D hard to call. The germline gives CDR1 SEHNR, CDR2 FQNEAQ (reference sequence). V was cut by 5 bases and J by 2 bases, with 16 bases left in between. The CDR3 runs 16 residues. The CDR3 region has the DNA TGTGCCAGCAGCCGCCTAGGGCAGCTGACCTACAATGAGCAGTTCTTC. Translation: CASSRLGQLTYNEQFF.

The CDR3 is CATSDPGTSGRAGEQFF. The CDR3 DNA reads TGTGCCACCAGTGATCCCGGAACTAGCGGGAGGGCTGGTGAGCAGTTCTTC. The chain couples TRBV24-1 to TRBJ2-1; 13 bases are shared with TRBD2. This CDR3 has 17 amino acids. V gave up 3 bases and J gave up 9 bases; unmatched junction bases: 10. Germline assignment: CDR1 KGHDR and CDR2 SFDVKD.

This chain uses TRBV5-5 with TRBJ2-2, with TRBD1 matching 7 bases. The CDR3 extends over 15 amino acids. The germline V gene has CDR1 SGHKS and CDR2 YYEKEE (reference sequence). V lost 3 bases and J lost 4; bases outside the gene matches: 6. The CDR3 DNA is TGTGCCAGCAGCTCCGACAGGGTGGTCACCGGGGAGCTGTTTTTT. It translates to CASSSDRVVTGELFF.

The rearrangement uses TRBV12-3 or TRBV12-4 and TRBJ2-4; 10 bases align to TRBD2. The last part of the DNA fits TRBJ2-7 better; the J call may be wrong. The CDR3 totals 14 residues. The CDR3 protein is CASSLAGAIHEQYF. The CDR3 region has the DNA TGTGCCAGCAGCCTAGCGGGAGCCATCCACGAGCAGTACTTC.

This clonotype came up many times. This rearrangement joins TRBV2 to TRBJ2-3; 12 bases match TRBD2. Germline assignment: CDR1 SNHLY and CDR2 FYNNEI. The CDR3 has 16 amino acids. V shed 3 bases and J 6 bases; nucleotides not matched to a gene: 7. Written as DNA, the CDR3 is TGTGCCAGCAGTGAGGGGAGACTAGCGGGGGTGGATACGCAGTATTTT. Translation: CASSEGRLAGVDTQYF.

This clonotype appeared many times. The chain carries TRBV18 and TRBJ2-3; 9 bases match TRBD1. The CDR3 runs 16 residues. Germline CDR1 reads KGHSH; CDR2 reads LQKENI. J gave up 2 bases and V 4 bases, and 7 bases lay outside the gene matches. The CDR3 DNA sequence: TGTGCCAGCTCACGGAGACAGGGGGGACCCACAGATACGCAGTATTTT. Protein product: CASSRRQGGPTDTQYF.

There are many counts of this clonotype. This CDR3 fails to terminate in the conserved phenylalanine or tryptophan, so it likely reflects a read error. Because the CDR3's place on the DNA is in doubt, the DNA is left out and the CDR3 is given as listed by TCRdb. The CDR3 loop reads CASSLATG. The chain has TRBV5-6 and TRBJ2-4; no check of the table's D call, TRBD1, against the DNA was made. Germline CDR1 and CDR2: SGHDT and YYEEEE. The CDR3 is 8 amino acids long, termini counted.

This clonotype has a count of ten or more. The rearrangement links TRBV6-1 to TRBJ2-7; 14 positions agree with TRBD2. Looked up from germline, CDR1 is MNHNS and CDR2 is SASEGT. Trimming cost V 7 bases and J 6 bases; bases outside gene matches: 8. This CDR3 is 15 amino acids long. For the CDR3, the DNA is TGTGCCAGCAATAGGGGACTAGCGGGAGTTGTCGAGCAGTACTTC. Translated, it gives CASNRGLAGVVEQYF.

Notes on this clonotype: The junction and the germline gene differ at one end; a read error may be behind it. The CDR3 DNA reads TGTGCCAGCAGCTTAGCTTTCAGCCAAAAGACCCAGTACTTC. It encodes CASSLAFSQKTQYF. This chain joins TRBV7-8 and TRBJ2-4; no definite D call. The J call may be incorrect, as the DNA end agrees better with TRBJ2-5. This CDR3 spans 14 amino acids. Germline CDR1 is SGHVS and CDR2 is FQNEAQ.

The genes are TRBV2 and TRBJ2-7; D is possibly TRBD1 (6 bases). With the DNA end fitting TRBJ2-1 better, the J assignment may be wrong. The CDR3 consists of 15 residues. CDR1 and CDR2 from the germline V gene are SNHLY and FYNNEI. In nucleotides, the CDR3 is TGTGCCAGCAGGGCTACAGGGTCCCCGAACAATGAGCAGTTCTTC. Translating it yields CASRATGSPNNEQFF.

This chain links TRBV6-6 with TRBJ1-1, with TRBD1 identical over 7 bases. The CDR3 contains 13 residues. The J segment lost 4 bases and the V segment lost 6 bases, leaving 5 bases of the junction unmatched. Germline CDR1 and CDR2: MNHNY and SVGAGI (reference sequence). DNA of the CDR3: TGTGCCAGCAGACAGGGGCGGGGCACTGAAGCTTTCTTT. This sequence encodes CASRQGRGTEAFF.

CDR3 amino acids: CASSLWGGRGDNEQFF. For the CDR3, the DNA is TGTGCCAGCAGCTTATGGGGCGGAAGGGGGGACAATGAGCAGTTCTTC. The chain combines TRBV7-9 with TRBJ2-5, with D possibly called TRBD1 or TRBD2 (6 bases each). The J call may not be correct, given that the DNA end is closer to TRBJ2-1. CDR1 and CDR2 from the germline V gene are SEHNR and FQNEAQ (reference sequence). This CDR3 comprises 16 residues.

This chain uses TRBV7-3 with TRBJ2-4; 7 bases are shared with TRBD1. The assigned J gene may be wrong: the sequence end matches TRBJ2-1 better. This CDR3 region has 13 residues. Per the germline V gene, CDR1 is SGHTA and CDR2 is FQGTGA. CDR3: CASSSNTGTVQFF. The DNA of the CDR3 is TGTGCCAGCAGCTCAAATACCGGGACAGTGCAGTTCTTC.

The gene calls are TRBV6-2 or TRBV6-3 and TRBJ1-5; D call uncertain. Germline V gene lookup returns CDR1 MNHEY and CDR2 SVGEGT. V gave up 2 bases and J gave up 4 bases, with 9 bases separating them. This CDR3 contains 14 residues. The CDR3 DNA sequence: TGTGCCAGCAGTTACCGGGCAGTGAATCAGCCCCAGCATTTT. This gives the protein CASSYRAVNQPQHF.

This clonotype was counted a single time. This chain links TRBV24-1 with TRBJ2-6; the D is unclear. This CDR3 is built from 15 residues. Germline V gene data show CDR1 as KGHDR and CDR2 as SFDVKD. Trimming removed 1 base at V and 1 base at J, with 4 bases between. CDR3 nucleotides: TGTGCCACCAGTGATTTCCGATCTGGGGCCAACGTCCTGACTTTC. Protein: CATSDFRSGANVLTF.

This clonotype showed up just a few times. The rearrangement uses TRBV20-1 and TRBJ2-1; D uncertain. The CDR3 runs to 14 residues. With 8 bases removed from V and 3 bases from J, the gap between germline ends came to 17 bases. Germline V gene sequence: CDR1 DFQATT, CDR2 SNEGSKA (reference sequence). Here the CDR3 reads CSPRLSQNYNEQFF. Here the CDR3 DNA reads TGCAGTCCGCGGTTATCTCAGAACTACAATGAGCAGTTCTTC.

This clonotype has only one observation. The chain joins TRBV7-6 to TRBJ1-4; D remains unclear. This CDR3 spans 11 amino acids. Germline V CDR1 and CDR2: SGHVS, FNYEAQ. V was trimmed by 3 bases and J by 8 bases, leaving 4 bases between them. Here the CDR3 DNA reads TGTGCCAGCAGCTTCTCCGAAAAACTGTTTTTT. Residues: CASSFSEKLFF.

This clonotype is hyperexpanded within its sample. The chain joins TRBV12-3 or TRBV12-4 to TRBJ2-3, with 11 bases identical to TRBD2. Unmatched junction bases numbered 4, after V lost 5 bases and J lost 3 bases. This CDR3 region has 15 residues. CDR3 loop: CASSPSGRKTDTQYF. The CDR3 bases are TGTGCCAGCAGTCCTAGCGGGAGGAAGACAGATACGCAGTATTTT.